Below are 20 T cell receptor beta chains sequenced from a single sample in a study of blood T cell repertoires in COVID-19 (dated by TCRdb to 2019 to 2021). Libraries were prepared through the immunoSEQ multiplex PCR assay. TCRdb stores this immuneACCESS table with in-frame sequences only. Part of the clones is absent; in the studies checked, under half of the shortfall reflects unresolved V genes, and no reason is known for the rest. The sample yields about 150,000 clones; roughly nine tenths were counted once. Over 7% of the sample is taken by the ten largest. The sequencing input was PBMCs or T cells enriched from blood (not recorded which). These receptors were taken from a woman aged 50 to 65 who had recovered from COVID-19.

V gene TRBV29-1 combines with J gene TRBJ2-1, with D possibly matching TRBD1 (5 bases). V lost 8 bases to trimming and J lost 2 bases, with 19 bases between them. The germline V gene encodes CDR1 SQVTM and CDR2 ANQGSEA. The CDR3 is 15 amino acids. CDR3 bases: TGCAGCACTCAGGGCGCGGAGAGGACCTACAATGAGCAGTTCTTC. Translation: CSTQGAERTYNEQFF.

This chain uses TRBV29-1 with TRBJ2-5, with TRBD1 matching over 7 bases. The CDR3 runs to 15 residues. V trimming: 6 bases; J trimming: 1 base; junction bases outside the gene matches: 11. Germline V gives CDR1 SQVTM, CDR2 ANQGSEA. As DNA, the CDR3 is TGCAGCGTAGGACGGACAGGAGTTCTCCAAGAGACCCAGTACTTC. It encodes CSVGRTGVLQETQYF.

V is TRBV7-2 and J is TRBJ2-5, with TRBD1 matching 11 bases. Germline assignment: CDR1 SGHTA and CDR2 FQGNSA. The CDR3 is 15 residues long. The ends lost 3 bases at V and 4 bases at J; junction bases unmatched: 4. The CDR3 region has the DNA TGTGCCAGCAGCTTCGGGGGACAGGGGGGAGAGACCCAGTACTTC. It encodes CASSFGGQGGETQYF.

The chain recombines TRBV5-6 with TRBJ2-1; TRBD2 might be the D (5 bases). Germline assignment: CDR1 SGHDT and CDR2 YYEEEE. The CDR3 extends over 16 amino acids. The germline V and J ends were trimmed by 6 bases and 3 bases, with 19 bases remaining between them. As DNA, the CDR3 is TGTGCCAGCACCGGGCGGGCCAGGAGTTACTACAATGAGCAGTTCTTC. Translated: CASTGRARSYYNEQFF.

The chain is built from TRBV28 and TRBJ2-1; a possible D gene is TRBD2 (5 bases). V lost 1 base and J 12 bases, leaving 10 bases between the germline ends. Germline CDR1 is MDHEN and CDR2 is SYDVKM. This CDR3 region has 12 residues. In nucleotides, the CDR3 is TGTGCCAGCAGTTTATTAAGCGGCGGGCAGTTCTTC. Its protein product is CASSLLSGGQFF.

The chain couples TRBV28 to TRBJ1-1, with TRBD1 identical over 8 bases. The V gene end was trimmed by 2 bases and the J gene end by 11 bases; junction bases not matched to a gene: 13. Germline V gives CDR1 MDHEN, CDR2 SYDVKM. CDR3 length equals 15 residues. As DNA, the CDR3 is TGTGCCAGCAGTTTACAGGGGGCTGGGTCTTTTGGGGCTTTCTTT. Protein: CASSLQGAGSFGAFF. Full variable domain (rest looked up from reference TRBV28 and TRBJ1-1): DVKVTQSSRYLVKRTGEKVFLECVQDMDHENMFWYRQDPGLGLRLIYFSYDVKMKEKGDIPEGYSVSREKKERFSLILESASTNQTSMYLCASSLQGAGSFGAFFGQGTRLTVV.

The chain couples TRBV7-9 to TRBJ1-1; maybe TRBD1 (6 bases). Germline CDR1 reads SEHNR; CDR2 reads FQNEAQ (reference sequence). V lost 5 bases, J lost 5 bases, and 12 bases lay in between. The CDR3 totals 13 residues. CDR3 region: CASSKQGVTEAFF. In nucleotides, the CDR3 is TGTGCCAGCAGCAAACAGGGTGTTACTGAAGCTTTCTTT.

This rearrangement joins TRBV27 to TRBJ2-3; 12 nucleotides match TRBD1. The V gene end was trimmed by 3 bases and the J gene end by 4 bases; junction bases not matched to a gene: 5. Germline loops: CDR1 MNHEY, CDR2 SMNVEV (reference sequence). The CDR3 extends over 16 amino acids. The CDR3 region is CASSLLGQGAADTQYF. The CDR3 nucleotides are TGTGCCAGCAGTTTGCTGGGACAGGGGGCCGCAGATACGCAGTATTTT.

The chain is built from TRBV2 and TRBJ1-6; possible D gene TRBD1, 5 bases. Per germline, CDR1 SNHLY and CDR2 FYNNEI. CDR3 length equals 15 residues. V was trimmed by 6 bases and J by 7 bases, leaving 16 bases between them. The CDR3 DNA is TGTGCCAGCAGGTGGGGGAGGCAGGAGAATTCACCCCTCCACTTT. Translating gives CASRWGRQENSPLHF.

The gene calls are TRBV6-6 and TRBJ1-1, with unresolved D. In germline, CDR1 is MNHNY, CDR2 SVGAGI (reference sequence). The CDR3 consists of 14 residues. Trimming removed 2 bases from V and 3 bases from J, with 10 bases in between. This chain's CDR3 is CASSYSQTYTEAFF. The CDR3 nucleotides read TGTGCCAGCAGTTACAGTCAAACTTACACTGAAGCTTTCTTT.

The genes are TRBV2 and TRBJ2-3; TRBD2 matches 7 bases. V lost 4 bases and J lost 0; bases outside the gene matches: 4. This CDR3 is built from 15 residues. In germline, CDR1 is SNHLY, CDR2 FYNNEI. CDR3 nucleotides: TGTGCCAGCAGTGTGGGTAGCGGGAGCACAGATACGCAGTATTTT. Translated: CASSVGSGSTDTQYF.

V and J are TRBV4-1 and TRBJ2-7; a weak D match, TRBD2 (5 bases). Per the germline V gene, CDR1 is MGHRA and CDR2 is YSYEKL. V was clipped by 2 bases and J by 7 bases, with 18 bases between them. The CDR3 is 15 residues long. CDR3 coding DNA: TGCGCCAGCAGCCAAACGGACTTGCCTGTTTGGGAGCAGTACTTC. As protein: CASSQTDLPVWEQYF.

The chain has TRBV19 and TRBJ2-3; D perhaps matches TRBD1 (6 bases). Germline V gene sequence: CDR1 LNHDA, CDR2 SQIVND (reference sequence). This CDR3 comprises 16 residues. The V end was cut by 6 bases, the J end by 1 base, with 17 bases between. CDR3 residues: CASSDRTPSGTDTQYF. In DNA form, the CDR3 reads TGTGCCAGTAGCGACAGGACGCCCTCCGGCACAGATACGCAGTATTTT.

The CDR3 sequence is CASSYPGLSGYTF. For the CDR3, the DNA is TGTGCCAGCAGTTACCCGGGACTCAGTGGCTACACCTTC. The V gene is TRBV6-6, the J gene TRBJ1-2; tentative D call: TRBD1 (5 bases). Trimming removed 2 bases at V and 7 bases at J, with 11 bases between. The CDR3 contains 13 residues. Germline V gene lookup returns CDR1 MNHNY and CDR2 SVGAGI (reference sequence).

V and J are TRBV6-2 or TRBV6-3 and TRBJ2-7; 9 bases fit TRBD1. This CDR3 region has 15 residues. With V trimmed by 2 bases and J by 1 base, 3 bases remained unmatched. CDR1 MNHEY and CDR2 SVGEGT come from the germline V gene. CDR3 bases: TGTGCCAGCAGTTACCGACAGGGGGGGTCCTACGAGCAGTACTTC. This encodes CASSYRQGGSYEQYF.

This chain uses TRBV5-4 with TRBJ2-2, with a weak D call TRBD2 (5 bases). The CDR3 has 16 amino acids. CDR1 SGHNT and CDR2 YYREEE come from the germline V gene (reference sequence). V lost 0 bases, J lost 6 bases, and 15 bases lay in between. CDR3 DNA sequence: TGTGCCAGCAGCTTGGCCCGTAGTAGCGTAGCCGGGGAGCTGTTTTTT. Translated, it gives CASSLARSSVAGELFF.

The V and J genes are TRBV5-5 and TRBJ2-3, with D perhaps TRBD2 (6 bases). Germline V CDR1 and CDR2: SGHKS, YYEKEE (reference sequence). Deletions cut 2 bases from V and 0 bases from J, with 10 bases between. This CDR3 is built from 15 residues. Here the CDR3 reads CASSFIAASTDTQYF. CDR3 nucleotides: TGTGCCAGCAGCTTTATAGCGGCGAGCACAGATACGCAGTATTTT.

This chain connects TRBV9 to TRBJ1-2; possibly TRBD1 for D (5 bases). The CDR3 spans 16 residues. V was cut by 4 bases and J by 8 bases, with 24 bases left in between. Germline V gives CDR1 SGDLS, CDR2 YYNGEE. In DNA form, the CDR3 reads TGTGCCAGCAGCCGAGCTGGGGACGCCCGGGAGGGAGGCTACACCTTC. Amino acids: CASSRAGDAREGGYTF.

CDR3 sequence (DNA): TGTGCCAGCAGCTTAAGGGAGGGTAGCAATCAGCCCCAGCATTTT. Translated, it gives CASSLREGSNQPQHF. V is TRBV7-8 and J is TRBJ1-5; D is uncertain. The CDR3 sequence is 15 residues long. The V gene's germline CDR1 is SGHVS and CDR2 FQNEAQ. Trimming left V 2 bases short and J 0 bases short, with 8 bases between.

V usage is TRBV2 and J usage is TRBJ1-2, with TRBD1 identical over 11 bases. The V and J ends lost 2 bases and 4 bases, in that order; junction bases with no gene match: 6. Per germline, CDR1 SNHLY and CDR2 FYNNEI. The CDR3 loop spans 16 amino acids. In DNA form, the CDR3 reads TGTGCCAGCAGTGAAAGTTGGACAGGGGGCCCCTATGGCTACACCTTC. It specifies CASSESWTGGPYGYTF.